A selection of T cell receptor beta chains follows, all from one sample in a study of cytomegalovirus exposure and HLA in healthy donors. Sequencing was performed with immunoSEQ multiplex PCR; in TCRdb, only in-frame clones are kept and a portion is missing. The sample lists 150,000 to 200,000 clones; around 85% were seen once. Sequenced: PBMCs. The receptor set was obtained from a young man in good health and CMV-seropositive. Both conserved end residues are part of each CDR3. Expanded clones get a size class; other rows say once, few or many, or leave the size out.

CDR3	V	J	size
CASSPTGEWEKLFF	TRBV4-1	TRBJ1-4	-
CASSLRQLNTEAFF	TRBV7-2	TRBJ1-1	-
CASSQTYEQYF	TRBV14	-	once
CASRQLAVQETQYF	TRBV27	TRBJ2-5	-
CASTSEGRNTEAFF	TRBV5-4	TRBJ1-1	few
CASSLGETGSNQPQHF	TRBV7-9	TRBJ1-5	-
CATARDSTYEQYF	TRBV19	-	-
CASSQSKLGLADEQYF	TRBV4-1	TRBJ2-7	-
CAWSVTAQGPQHF	TRBV30	TRBJ1-5	once
CAGTSSGANVLTF	TRBV7-9	TRBJ2-6	-
CASSPRDRQQETQYF	TRBV18	TRBJ2-5	-
CSSSPSYGYTF	TRBV7-9	TRBJ1-2	-
CASSHDTGSPDTGELFF	TRBV7-9	TRBJ2-2	once
CASSLWEAGGLTDTQYF	TRBV5-6	TRBJ2-3	-
CASTLNQGSQPQHF	TRBV7-2	TRBJ1-5	-